This TCR beta chain appears in the sequencing data of a study of cytomegalovirus exposure and HLA in healthy donors. At the level of the study: In an earlier analysis, around 100 million unique TCR beta sequences were found from about 180 million T cells.

Details on this clone: Antigen unknown.

Germline V CDR1 and CDR2: SGHDN, FVKESK. The V gene lost 1 base and the J gene lost 0 bases, with 8 bases spanning the gap. The CDR3 has 15 amino acids. Study-wide points: A later examination showed that TCR association rates differed by HLA locus, with DRB1 most and HLA-C fewest. Rarity marked most TCR sequences, yet some public TCRs occurred in many donors. Some segments of the V type, notably TRBV6-2 and TRBV6-3, were excluded as indistinguishable.

The PCR was carried out with 60 Vbeta primers and 13 Jbeta primers. The method was immunoSEQ multiplex PCR; TCRdb's version includes in-frame clones alone and lacks a portion of them. The data hold roughly 170,000 clones, with 70% to 80% observed a single time. The sequence was obtained from a female donor in good health and CMV-seronegative. Material: PBMCs. V usage is TRBV14 and J usage is TRBJ2-3; D call uncertain. The CDR3 region has the DNA TGTGCCAGCAGCCAAGGTTCCGGTAGCACAGATACGCAGTATTTT. This gives the protein CASSQGSGSTDTQYF. The full variable domain, completed using reference TRBV14 and TRBJ2-3, is EAGVTQFPSHSVIEKGQTVTLRCDPISGHDNLYWYRRVMGKEIKFLLHFVKESKQDESGMPNNRFLAERTGGTYSTLKVQPAELEDSGVYFCASSQGSGSTDTQYFGPGTRLTVL.